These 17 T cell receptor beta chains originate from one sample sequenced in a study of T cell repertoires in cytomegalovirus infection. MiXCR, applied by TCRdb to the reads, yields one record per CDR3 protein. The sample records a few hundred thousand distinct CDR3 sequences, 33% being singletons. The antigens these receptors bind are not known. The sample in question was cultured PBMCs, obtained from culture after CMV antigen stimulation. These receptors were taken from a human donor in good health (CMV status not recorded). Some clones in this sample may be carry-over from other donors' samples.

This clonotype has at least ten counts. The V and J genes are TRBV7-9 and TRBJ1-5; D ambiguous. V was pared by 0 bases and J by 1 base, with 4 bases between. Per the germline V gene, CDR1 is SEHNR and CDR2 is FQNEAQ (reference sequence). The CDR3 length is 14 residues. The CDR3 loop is CASSLAWSNQPQHF. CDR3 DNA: TGTGCCAGCAGCTTAGCGTGGAGCAATCAGCCCCAGCATTTT. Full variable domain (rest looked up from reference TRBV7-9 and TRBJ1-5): DTGVSQNPRHKITKRGQNVTFRCDPISEHNRLYWYRQTLGQGPEFLTYFQNEAQLEKSRLLSDRFSAERPKGSFSTLEIQRTEQGDSAMYLCASSLAWSNQPQHFGDGTRLSIL.

CDR3 loop: CATLQLGGNTEAFF. The CDR3 DNA follows: TGTGCCACGCTCCAACTGGGGGGTAACACTGAAGCTTTCTTT. The genes are TRBV10-3 and TRBJ1-1; weak D call: TRBD1 (5 bases). With 10 bases removed from V and 2 bases from J, the gap between germline ends came to 17 bases. CDR1 and CDR2 from the germline V gene are ENHRY and SYGVKD. The CDR3 length is 14 residues.

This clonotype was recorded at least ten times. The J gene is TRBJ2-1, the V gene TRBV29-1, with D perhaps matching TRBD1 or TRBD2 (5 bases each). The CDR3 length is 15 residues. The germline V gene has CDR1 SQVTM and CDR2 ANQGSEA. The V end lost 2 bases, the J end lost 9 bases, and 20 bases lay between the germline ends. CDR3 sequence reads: CSVERSRGSSGEQFF. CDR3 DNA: TGCAGCGTTGAAAGGAGCCGGGGCTCTTCGGGTGAGCAGTTCTTC.

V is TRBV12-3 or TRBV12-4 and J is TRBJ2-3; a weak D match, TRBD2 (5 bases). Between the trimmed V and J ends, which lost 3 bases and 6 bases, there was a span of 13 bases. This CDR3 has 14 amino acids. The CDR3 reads CASSFTGSPDTQYF. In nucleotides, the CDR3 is TGTGCCAGCAGTTTTACGGGATCTCCCGATACGCAGTATTTT.

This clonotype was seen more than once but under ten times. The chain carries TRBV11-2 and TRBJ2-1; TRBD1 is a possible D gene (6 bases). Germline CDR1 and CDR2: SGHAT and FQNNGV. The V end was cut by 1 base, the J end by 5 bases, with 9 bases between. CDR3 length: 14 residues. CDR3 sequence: CASSLVRTDNEQFF. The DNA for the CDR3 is TGTGCCAGCAGCTTAGTTCGGACAGACAATGAGCAGTTCTTC.

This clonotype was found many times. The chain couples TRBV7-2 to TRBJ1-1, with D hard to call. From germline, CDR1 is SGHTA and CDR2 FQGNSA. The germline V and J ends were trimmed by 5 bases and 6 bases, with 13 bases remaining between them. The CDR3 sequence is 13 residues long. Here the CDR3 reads CASSAYIGAEAFF. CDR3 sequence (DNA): TGTGCCAGCAGCGCATATATCGGCGCTGAAGCTTTCTTT.

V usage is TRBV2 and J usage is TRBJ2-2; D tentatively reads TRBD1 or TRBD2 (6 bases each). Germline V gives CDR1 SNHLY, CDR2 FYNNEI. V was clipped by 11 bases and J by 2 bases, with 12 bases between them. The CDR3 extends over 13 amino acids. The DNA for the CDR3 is TGTGCCGGAGGAGGGACAAACACCGGGGAGCTGTTTTTT. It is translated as CAGGGTNTGELFF.

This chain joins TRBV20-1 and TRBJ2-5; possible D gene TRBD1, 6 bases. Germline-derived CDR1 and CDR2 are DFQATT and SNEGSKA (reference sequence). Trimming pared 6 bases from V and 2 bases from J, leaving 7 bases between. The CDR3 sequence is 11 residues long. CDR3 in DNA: TGCAGTGCACAGGGTCAAGAGACCCAGTACTTC. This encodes CSAQGQETQYF.

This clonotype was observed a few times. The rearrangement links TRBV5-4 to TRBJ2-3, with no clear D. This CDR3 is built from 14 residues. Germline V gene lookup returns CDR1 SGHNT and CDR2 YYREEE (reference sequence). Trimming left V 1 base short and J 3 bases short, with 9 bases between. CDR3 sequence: CASSLSARTDTQYF. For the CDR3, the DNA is TGTGCCAGCAGCTTGTCGGCTAGAACAGATACGCAGTATTTT.

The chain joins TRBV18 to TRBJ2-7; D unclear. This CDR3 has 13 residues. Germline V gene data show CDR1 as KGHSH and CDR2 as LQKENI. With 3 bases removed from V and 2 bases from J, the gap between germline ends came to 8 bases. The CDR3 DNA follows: TGTGCCAGCTCACCGAGCGAGACCTACGAGCAGTACGTC. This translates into CASSPSETYEQYV.

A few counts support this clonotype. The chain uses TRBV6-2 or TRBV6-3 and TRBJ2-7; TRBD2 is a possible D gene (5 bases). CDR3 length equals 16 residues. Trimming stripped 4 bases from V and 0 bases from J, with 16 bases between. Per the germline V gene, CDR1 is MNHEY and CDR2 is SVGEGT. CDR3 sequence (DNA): TGTGCCAGCAGTTCCCCGAGACGGGGAAGCTCCTACGAGCAGTACTTC. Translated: CASSSPRRGSSYEQYF.

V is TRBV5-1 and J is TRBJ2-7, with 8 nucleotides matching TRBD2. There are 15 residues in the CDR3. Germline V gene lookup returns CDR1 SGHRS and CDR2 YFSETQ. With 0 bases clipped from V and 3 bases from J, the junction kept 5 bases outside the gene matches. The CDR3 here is CASSLVAGPDYEQYV. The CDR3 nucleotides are TGCGCCAGCAGCTTGGTAGCGGGGCCCGACTACGAGCAGTACGTC.

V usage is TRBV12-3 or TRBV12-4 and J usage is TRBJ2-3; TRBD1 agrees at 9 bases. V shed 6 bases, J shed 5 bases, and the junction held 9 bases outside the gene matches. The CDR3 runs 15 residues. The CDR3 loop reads CASSTHGQGLDTQYF. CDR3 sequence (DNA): TGTGCCAGCAGCACCCATGGACAGGGGTTAGATACGCAGTATTTT.

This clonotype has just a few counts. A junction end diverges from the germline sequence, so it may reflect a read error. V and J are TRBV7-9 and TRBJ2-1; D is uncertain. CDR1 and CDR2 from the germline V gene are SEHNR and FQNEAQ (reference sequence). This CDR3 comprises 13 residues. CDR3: CASTLIVADEQFF. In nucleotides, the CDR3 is TGTGCCAGCACCTTAATTGTGGCCGATGAGCAGTTCTTC.

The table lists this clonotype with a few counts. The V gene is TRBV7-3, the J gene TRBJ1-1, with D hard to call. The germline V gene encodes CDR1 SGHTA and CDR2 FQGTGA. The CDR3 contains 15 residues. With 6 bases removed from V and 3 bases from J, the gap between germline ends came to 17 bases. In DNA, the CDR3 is TGTGCCAGCAGATCCCCCTCTAGCGGGCACACTGAAGCTTTCTTT. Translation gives CASRSPSSGHTEAFF.

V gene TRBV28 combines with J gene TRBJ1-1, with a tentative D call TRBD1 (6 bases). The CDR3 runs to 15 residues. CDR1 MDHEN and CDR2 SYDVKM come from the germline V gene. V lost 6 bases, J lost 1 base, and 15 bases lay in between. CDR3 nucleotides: TGTGCCAGCAGCCGAGTAGGGGGGAAGAACACTGAAGCTTTCTTT. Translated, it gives CASSRVGGKNTEAFF.

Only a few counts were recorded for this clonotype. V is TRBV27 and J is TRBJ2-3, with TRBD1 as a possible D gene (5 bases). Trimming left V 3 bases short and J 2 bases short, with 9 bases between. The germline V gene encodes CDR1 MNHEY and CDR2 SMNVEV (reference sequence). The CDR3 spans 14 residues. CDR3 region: CASSFAGPTDTQYF. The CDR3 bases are TGTGCCAGCAGTTTTGCAGGGCCCACAGATACGCAGTATTTT.